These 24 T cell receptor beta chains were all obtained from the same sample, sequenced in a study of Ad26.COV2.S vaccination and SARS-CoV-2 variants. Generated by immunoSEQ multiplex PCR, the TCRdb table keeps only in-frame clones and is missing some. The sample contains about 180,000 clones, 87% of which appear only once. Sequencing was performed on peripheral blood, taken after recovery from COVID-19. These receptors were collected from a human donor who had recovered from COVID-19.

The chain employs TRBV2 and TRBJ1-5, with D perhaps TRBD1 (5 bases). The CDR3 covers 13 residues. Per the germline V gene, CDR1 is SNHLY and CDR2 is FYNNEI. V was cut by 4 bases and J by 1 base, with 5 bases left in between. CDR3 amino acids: CASSGGSNQPQHF. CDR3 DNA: TGTGCCAGCAGTGGGGGGAGCAATCAGCCCCAGCATTTT.

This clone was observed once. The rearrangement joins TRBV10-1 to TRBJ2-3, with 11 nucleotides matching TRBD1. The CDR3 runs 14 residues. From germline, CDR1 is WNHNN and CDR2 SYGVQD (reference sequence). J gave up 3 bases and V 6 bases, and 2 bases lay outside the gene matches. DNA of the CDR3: TGCGCCAGCAGGGGACAGGGGGAAACAGATACGCAGTATTTT. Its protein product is CASRGQGETDTQYF.

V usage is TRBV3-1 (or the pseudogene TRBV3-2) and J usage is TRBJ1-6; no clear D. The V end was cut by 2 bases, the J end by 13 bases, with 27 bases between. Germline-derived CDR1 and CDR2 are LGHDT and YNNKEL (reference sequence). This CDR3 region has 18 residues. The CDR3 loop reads CASSQLPPEYGELAPLHF. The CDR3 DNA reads TGTGCCAGCAGCCAACTCCCCCCGGAGTACGGAGAATTGGCCCCCCTCCACTTT.

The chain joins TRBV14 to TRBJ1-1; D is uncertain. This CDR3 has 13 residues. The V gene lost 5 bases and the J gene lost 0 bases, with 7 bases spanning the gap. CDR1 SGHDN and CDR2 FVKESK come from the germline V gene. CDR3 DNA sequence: TGTGCCAGCAGCTTTCTTATGAACACTGAAGCTTTCTTT. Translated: CASSFLMNTEAFF.

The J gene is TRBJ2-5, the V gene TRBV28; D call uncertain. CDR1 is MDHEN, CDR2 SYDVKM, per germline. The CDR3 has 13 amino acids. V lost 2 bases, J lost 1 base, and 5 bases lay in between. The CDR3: CASSLGVQETQYF. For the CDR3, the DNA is TGTGCCAGCAGTTTAGGCGTCCAAGAGACCCAGTACTTC.

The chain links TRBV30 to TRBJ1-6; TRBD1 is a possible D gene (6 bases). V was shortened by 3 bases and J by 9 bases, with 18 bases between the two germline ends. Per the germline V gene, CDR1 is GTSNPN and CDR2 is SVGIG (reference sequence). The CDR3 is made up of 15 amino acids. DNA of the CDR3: TGTGCCTGGAGAACAAAAGGACAGAAACGTTCACCCCTCCACTTT. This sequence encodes CAWRTKGQKRSPLHF.

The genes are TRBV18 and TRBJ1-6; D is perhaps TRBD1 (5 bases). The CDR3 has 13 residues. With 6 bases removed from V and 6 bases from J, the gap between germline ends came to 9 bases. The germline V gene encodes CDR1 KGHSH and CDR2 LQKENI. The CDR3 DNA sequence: TGTGCCAGCTCTAGAAGGGGTAATTCACCCCTCCACTTT. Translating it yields CASSRRGNSPLHF.

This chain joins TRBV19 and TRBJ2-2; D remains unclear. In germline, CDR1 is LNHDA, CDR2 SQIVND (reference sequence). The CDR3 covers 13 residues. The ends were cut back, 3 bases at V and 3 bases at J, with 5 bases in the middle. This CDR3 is CASSIRHTGELFF. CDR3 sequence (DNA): TGTGCCAGTAGTATCCGCCACACCGGGGAGCTGTTTTTT.

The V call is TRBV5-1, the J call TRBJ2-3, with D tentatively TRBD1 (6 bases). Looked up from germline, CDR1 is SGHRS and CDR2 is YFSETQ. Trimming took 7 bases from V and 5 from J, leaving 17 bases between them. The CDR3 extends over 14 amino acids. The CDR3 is CASGQGTQKDTQYF. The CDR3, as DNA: TGCGCCAGCGGCCAAGGGACACAGAAAGATACGCAGTATTTT.

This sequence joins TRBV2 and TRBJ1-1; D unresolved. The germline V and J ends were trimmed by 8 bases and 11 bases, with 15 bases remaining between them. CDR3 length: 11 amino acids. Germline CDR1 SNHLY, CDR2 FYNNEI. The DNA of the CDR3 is TGTGCCAGCCAGATCGACTTTGTCGCTTTCTTT. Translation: CASQIDFVAFF.

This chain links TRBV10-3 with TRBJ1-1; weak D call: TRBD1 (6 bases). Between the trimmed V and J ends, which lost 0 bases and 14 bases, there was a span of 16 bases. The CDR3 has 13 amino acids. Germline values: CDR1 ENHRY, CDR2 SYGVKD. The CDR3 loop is CAISESADRRSFF. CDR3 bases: TGTGCCATCAGTGAGTCGGCCGACAGGAGGTCCTTCTTT.

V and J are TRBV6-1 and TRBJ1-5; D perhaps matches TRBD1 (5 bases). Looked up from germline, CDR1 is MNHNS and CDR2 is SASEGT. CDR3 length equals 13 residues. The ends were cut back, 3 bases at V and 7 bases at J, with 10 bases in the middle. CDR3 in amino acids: CASSESRAQPQHF. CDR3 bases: TGTGCCAGCAGTGAGTCCAGGGCCCAGCCCCAGCATTTT.

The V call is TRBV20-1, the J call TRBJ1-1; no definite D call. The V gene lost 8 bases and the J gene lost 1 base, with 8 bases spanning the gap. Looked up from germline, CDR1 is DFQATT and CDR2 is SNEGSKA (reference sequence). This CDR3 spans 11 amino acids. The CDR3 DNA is TGCAGTCCAACAGAGAACACTGAAGCTTTCTTT. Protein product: CSPTENTEAFF.

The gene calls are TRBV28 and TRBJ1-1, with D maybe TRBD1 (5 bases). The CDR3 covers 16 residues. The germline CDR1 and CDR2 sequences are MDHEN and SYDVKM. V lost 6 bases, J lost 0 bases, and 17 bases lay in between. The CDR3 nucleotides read TGTGCCAGCAGCCAAAGGGACGAGAGGATGAACACTGAAGCTTTCTTT. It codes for CASSQRDERMNTEAFF.

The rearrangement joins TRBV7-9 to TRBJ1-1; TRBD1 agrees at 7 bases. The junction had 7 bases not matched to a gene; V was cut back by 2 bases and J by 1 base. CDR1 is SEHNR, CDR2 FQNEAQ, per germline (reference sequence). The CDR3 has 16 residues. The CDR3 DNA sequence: TGTGCCAGCAGCTTACAGGCCAGGGGGTCGAACACTGAAGCTTTCTTT. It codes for CASSLQARGSNTEAFF. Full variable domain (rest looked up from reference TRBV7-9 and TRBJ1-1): DTGVSQNPRHKITKRGQNVTFRCDPISEHNRLYWYRQTLGQGPEFLTYFQNEAQLEKSRLLSDRFSAERPKGSFSTLEIQRTEQGDSAMYLCASSLQARGSNTEAFFGQGTRLTVV.

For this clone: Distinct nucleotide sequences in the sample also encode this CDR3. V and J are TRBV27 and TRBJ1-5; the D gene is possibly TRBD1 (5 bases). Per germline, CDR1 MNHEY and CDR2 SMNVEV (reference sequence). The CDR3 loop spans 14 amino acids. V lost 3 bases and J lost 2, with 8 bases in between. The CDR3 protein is CASSLGRGNQPQHF. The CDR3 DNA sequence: TGTGCCAGCAGTTTGGGGCGGGGCAATCAGCCCCAGCATTTT.

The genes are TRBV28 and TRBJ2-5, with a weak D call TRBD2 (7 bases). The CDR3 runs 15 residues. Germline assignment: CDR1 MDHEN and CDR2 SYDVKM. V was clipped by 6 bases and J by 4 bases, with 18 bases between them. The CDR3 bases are TGTGCCAGCAGAGGGGGGGGTTCGGGGCGAGAGACCCAGTACTTC. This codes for CASRGGGSGRETQYF.

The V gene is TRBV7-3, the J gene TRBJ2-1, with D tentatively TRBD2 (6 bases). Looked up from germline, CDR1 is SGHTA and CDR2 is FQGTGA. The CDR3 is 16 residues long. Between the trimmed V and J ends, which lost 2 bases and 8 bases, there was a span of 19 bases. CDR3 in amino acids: CASSLGPGLTTHEQFF. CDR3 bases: TGTGCCAGCAGCTTAGGCCCCGGACTAACCACCCATGAGCAGTTCTTC.

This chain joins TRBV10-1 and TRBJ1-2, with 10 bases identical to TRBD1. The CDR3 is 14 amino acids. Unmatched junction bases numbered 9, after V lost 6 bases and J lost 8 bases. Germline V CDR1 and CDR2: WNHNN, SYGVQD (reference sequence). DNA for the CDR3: TGCGCCAGCAGATTTGGGACAGGGGTTAGCGGCTACACCTTC. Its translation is CASRFGTGVSGYTF.

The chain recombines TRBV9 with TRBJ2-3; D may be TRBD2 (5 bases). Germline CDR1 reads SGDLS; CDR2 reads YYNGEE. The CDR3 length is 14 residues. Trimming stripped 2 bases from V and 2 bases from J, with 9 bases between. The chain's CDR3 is CASSVRDYTDTQYF. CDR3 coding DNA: TGTGCCAGCAGCGTCCGGGATTACACAGATACGCAGTATTTT.

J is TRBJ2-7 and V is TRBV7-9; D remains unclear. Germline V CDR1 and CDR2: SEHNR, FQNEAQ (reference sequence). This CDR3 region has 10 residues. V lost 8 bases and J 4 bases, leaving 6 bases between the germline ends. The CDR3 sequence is CASGNYEQYF. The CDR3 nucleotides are TGTGCCAGCGGCAATTACGAGCAGTACTTC.

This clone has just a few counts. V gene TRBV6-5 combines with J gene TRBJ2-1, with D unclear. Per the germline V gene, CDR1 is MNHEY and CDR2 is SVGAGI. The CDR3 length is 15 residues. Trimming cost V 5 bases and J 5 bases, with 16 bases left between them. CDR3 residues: CASSPGIAPDNEQFF. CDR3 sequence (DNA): TGTGCCAGCAGTCCTGGGATCGCCCCAGACAATGAGCAGTTCTTC.

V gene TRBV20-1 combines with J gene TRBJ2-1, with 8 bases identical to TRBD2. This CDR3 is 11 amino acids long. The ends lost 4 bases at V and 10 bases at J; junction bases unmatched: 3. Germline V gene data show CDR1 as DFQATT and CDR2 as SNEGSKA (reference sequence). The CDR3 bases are TGCAGTGCTACGGCGGGGGGAGAGCAGTTCTTC. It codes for CSATAGGEQFF.

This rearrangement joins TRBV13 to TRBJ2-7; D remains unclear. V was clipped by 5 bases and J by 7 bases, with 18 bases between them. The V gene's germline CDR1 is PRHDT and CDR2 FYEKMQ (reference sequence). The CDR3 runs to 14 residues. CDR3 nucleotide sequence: TGTGCCAGCAGCCTCGATGCCGCATCTGTTGAGCAGTACTTC. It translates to CASSLDAASVEQYF.